Sequencing of this TCR beta chain was carried out in a study of blood T cell repertoires in COVID-19. Whole-study context: The cDNA or gDNA used as material had been derived from T cells, B-cell-depleted T cells, or PBMCs.

Seattle patient enrollment occurred during active infection, with longitudinal follow-up thereafter. Germline V gives CDR1 SGHTA, CDR2 FQGNSA. Unmatched junction bases numbered 11, after V lost 3 bases and J lost 5 bases. The CDR3 length is 16 residues. Authors' methods: For nucleated cells, counts were estimated from reference gene primer amplification. Clones were sequenced by immunoSEQ multiplex PCR, and TCRdb holds only the in-frame ones, with some missing. V, J and clone size reflect that table, while D and trimming were determined from the DNA. The sample holds 200,000 to 250,000 clones, roughly four fifths seen once.

The source material was peripheral blood. This chain links TRBV7-2 with TRBJ2-5, with 8 nucleotides matching TRBD1. This sequence originates from a woman older than 75 with COVID-19, enrolled during active disease. The CDR3, as DNA: TGTGCCAGCAGCTTCGCAGGGGGCGCTTCCGGGGAGACCCAGTACTTC. Protein: CASSFAGGASGETQYF.